This TCR beta chain appears in the sequencing data of a study of OX40 agonist ivuxolimab in advanced cancers. As for the study in general: Intravenous ivuxolimab at 0.01 to 10 mg/kg was given to patients every 2 weeks. Recorded diagnoses for dose-escalation patients were hepatocellular carcinoma, melanoma, renal cell or head and neck cancer.

Trimming left V 1 base short and J 4 bases short, with 3 bases between. The CDR3 is made up of 12 amino acids. Per the germline V gene, CDR1 is SGHDT and CDR2 is YYEEEE. Study-level findings and limits: Normalized T-cell clonal expansion was also low in some nonresponders.

For this clone: Its antigen remains unknown.

The assay was immunoSEQ multiplex PCR, and TCRdb's table has in-frame clones only and misses some. The top ten hold more than 20% of the sample, which has 50,000 or so clones, about 93% seen once. The chain joins TRBV5-6 to TRBJ2-1, with no clear D. The receptor's source is an adult with an advanced solid tumor such as melanoma, head and neck, liver or kidney cancer. The specimen was CD4+ or CD8+ T cells sorted from blood, collected in a trial of the OX40 agonist ivuxolimab. The CDR3 nucleotides are TGTGCCAGCAGCTTGATGTACAATGAGCAGTTCTTC. This translates into CASSLMYNEQFF.